These 17 T cell receptor beta chains were all obtained from the same sample, sequenced in a study of cytomegalovirus exposure and HLA in healthy donors. This PCR relied on a set of 60 Vbeta primers and 13 Jbeta primers. Some clones are missing from TCRdb's copy, which holds only in-frame ones; the method was immunoSEQ multiplex PCR. The sample holds about 140,000 clones, 60% to 80% seen once. The specimen sequenced was PBMCs. The receptor set was obtained from a woman aged 40 to 49 in good health and CMV-seronegative.

This clone was found a few times. The chain employs TRBV5-1 and TRBJ2-7; 13 bases fit TRBD2. The J segment lost 6 bases and the V segment lost 3 bases, leaving 9 bases of the junction unmatched. From germline, CDR1 is SGHRS and CDR2 YFSETQ. CDR3 length: 16 residues. For the CDR3, the DNA is TGCGCCAGCAGCTGGGGGACTAGCGGGGCGTTAGGCGAGCAGTACTTC. It encodes CASSWGTSGALGEQYF.

The gene calls are TRBV7-8 and TRBJ2-1; 12 bases are shared with TRBD2. The CDR3 is 15 residues long. Losses at the gene ends were 5 bases for V and 5 bases for J; bases not matched to a gene: 4. In germline, CDR1 is SGHVS, CDR2 FQNEAQ. CDR3 DNA sequence: TGTGCCAGCAGCCCCCGACTAGCGGGGGACAATGAGCAGTTCTTC. Protein product: CASSPRLAGDNEQFF.

J is TRBJ2-1 and V is TRBV7-3; the match to TRBD1 covers 7 bases. Germline V CDR1 and CDR2: SGHTA, FQGTGA. The junction had 6 bases not matched to a gene; V was cut back by 4 bases and J by 9 bases. The CDR3 is 13 residues long. The CDR3 region is CASSYRGRPEQFF. The CDR3 coding sequence is TGTGCCAGCAGCTATAGGGGGCGGCCTGAGCAGTTCTTC.

This clone was detected a few times. V usage is TRBV5-4 and J usage is TRBJ2-1, with D unclear. V was shortened by 4 bases and J by 7 bases, with 3 bases between the two germline ends. The CDR3 is 10 amino acids. The germline gives CDR1 SGHNT, CDR2 YYREEE (reference sequence). In nucleotides, the CDR3 is TGTGCCAGCAGCCTGAATGAGCAGTTCTTC. It is translated as CASSLNEQFF.

The chain combines TRBV4-1 with TRBJ2-3; D is undetermined. Germline CDR1 reads MGHRA; CDR2 reads YSYEKL. This CDR3 has 16 residues. V lost 2 bases and J 0 bases, leaving 12 bases between the germline ends. CDR3 DNA: TGCGCCAGCAGCCAACCCTACACAGATAGCACAGATACGCAGTATTTT. Translating it yields CASSQPYTDSTDTQYF.

V usage is TRBV11-3 and J usage is TRBJ2-2; tentative D call: TRBD1 (6 bases). V was clipped by 0 bases and J by 7 bases, with 15 bases between them. Germline CDR1 is SGHNT and CDR2 is YENEEA. This CDR3 has 16 residues. The CDR3: CASSLDPQGLSGELFF. DNA of the CDR3: TGTGCCAGCAGCTTAGATCCACAGGGTCTCAGCGGGGAGCTGTTTTTT. The whole variable domain, remainder taken from reference TRBV11-3 and TRBJ2-2, is EAGVVQSPRYKIIEKKQPVAFWCNPISGHNTLYWYLQNLGQGPELLIRYENEEAVDDSQLPKDRFSAERLKGVDSTLKIQPAELGDSAVYLCASSLDPQGLSGELFFGEGSRLTVL.

The V and J genes are TRBV11-3 and TRBJ2-2; 10 nucleotides line up with TRBD2. Germline V gene data show CDR1 as SGHNT and CDR2 as YENEEA. This CDR3 spans 16 amino acids. V lost 2 bases to trimming and J lost 6 bases; unmatched junction nucleotides: 6. CDR3: CASSLLRGTSAGELFF. CDR3 coding DNA: TGTGCCAGCAGCTTATTGAGGGGGACTAGCGCCGGGGAGCTGTTTTTT.

This chain links TRBV21-1 with TRBJ2-1; the table calls TRBD2, which could not be checked here. TRBV21-1 is a pseudogene. There are 14 residues in the CDR3. CDR3 in DNA: TGTGCCAGCAGCAAAGAGGCGGGGTACGTGGAGCAGTTCTTC. Translating gives CASSKEAGYVEQFF.

The chain links TRBV30 to TRBJ1-1; the match to TRBD1 covers 7 bases. Germline V gene sequence: CDR1 GTSNPN, CDR2 SVGIG (reference sequence). J gave up 1 base and V 4 bases, and 6 bases lay outside the gene matches. The CDR3 loop spans 14 amino acids. CDR3 sequence: CAWTATGRNTEAFF. CDR3 DNA sequence: TGTGCCTGGACTGCGACAGGGCGGAACACTGAAGCTTTCTTT. The full variable domain, in which reference TRBV30 and TRBJ1-1 provide the parts outside the CDR3, is SQTIHQWPATLVQPVGSPLSLECTVEGTSNPNLYWYRQAAGRGLQLLFYSVGIGQISSEVPQNLSASRPQDRQFILSSKKLLLSDSGFYLCAWTATGRNTEAFFGQGTRLTVV.

The rearrangement links TRBV9 to TRBJ2-6; TRBD2 matches 8 bases. CDR1 SGDLS and CDR2 YYNGEE come from the germline V gene. Unmatched junction bases numbered 9, after V lost 3 bases and J lost 4 bases. CDR3 size: 17 residues. The CDR3 region is CASSGGRGAGGANVLTF. The CDR3 DNA reads TGTGCCAGCAGCGGGGGGCGGGGGGCAGGGGGGGCCAACGTCCTGACTTTC.

A single count supports this clone. The chain links TRBV6-4 to TRBJ2-2; 9 nucleotides align to TRBD1. Germline trimming cut 6 bases from V and 2 bases from J; bases unmatched to any gene: 1. Germline lookup yields CDR1 MRHNA and CDR2 SNTAGT. The length of the CDR3 is 14 residues. The CDR3 DNA reads as TGTGCCAGCAGGGACAGGGGCAACACCGGGGAGCTGTTTTTT. This translates into CASRDRGNTGELFF.

In regard to this clone: Relative to the germline gene, one junction end is altered; a read error may explain this. The rearrangement links TRBV7-9 to TRBJ1-5; D is possibly TRBD1 (6 bases). CDR1 and CDR2 (germline): SEHNR, FQNEAQ (reference sequence). The CDR3 is 14 residues long. Written as DNA, the CDR3 is TGTTCCAGCAGCGCAGGGGTTAGCAATCAGCCCCAGCATTTT. This encodes CSSSAGVSNQPQHF.

The rearrangement links TRBV5-6 to TRBJ2-7; 7 bases match TRBD2. Germline V gene lookup returns CDR1 SGHDT and CDR2 YYEEEE. V was pared by 0 bases and J by 4 bases, with 4 bases of the junction left unmatched. The length of the CDR3 is 14 residues. CDR3: CASSLGERGYEQYF. The CDR3 DNA reads as TGTGCCAGCAGCTTGGGGGAGCGGGGATACGAGCAGTACTTC.

The chain joins TRBV7-2 to TRBJ2-3; 8 bases align to TRBD1. This CDR3 comprises 16 residues. From germline, CDR1 is SGHTA and CDR2 FQGNSA. V was pared by 5 bases and J by 3 bases, with 10 bases of the junction left unmatched. The CDR3 DNA reads as TGTGCCAGCAGCAACGGACAGGGACGGAGAACAGATACGCAGTATTTT. The encoded protein is CASSNGQGRRTDTQYF.

This clone appeared a few times. The chain is built from TRBV9 and TRBJ2-7; D gene ambiguous. The germline V gene has CDR1 SGDLS and CDR2 YYNGEE. V lost 3 bases, J lost 5 bases, and 12 bases lay in between. This CDR3 region has 13 residues. CDR3 bases: TGTGCCAGCAGCGCCGGCGGTAAACACGAGCAGTACTTC. As protein: CASSAGGKHEQYF.

The chain combines TRBV28 with TRBJ2-2; perhaps TRBD2 as D (6 bases). Germline assignment: CDR1 MDHEN and CDR2 SYDVKM. The CDR3 runs 16 residues. V lost 10 bases, J lost 6 bases, and 24 bases lay in between. This chain's CDR3 is CANSPAGAGTSGELFF. In DNA form, the CDR3 reads TGTGCCAACTCCCCGGCCGGGGCGGGGACTTCCGGGGAGCTGTTTTTT. Combining the CDR3 with reference TRBV28 and TRBJ2-2 gives the whole variable domain DVKVTQSSRYLVKRTGEKVFLECVQDMDHENMFWYRQDPGLGLRLIYFSYDVKMKEKGDIPEGYSVSREKKERFSLILESASTNQTSMYLCANSPAGAGTSGELFFGEGSRLTVL.

V gene TRBV10-2 combines with J gene TRBJ2-3, with D possibly being TRBD1 (5 bases). The V end was cut by 6 bases, the J end by 6 bases, with 13 bases between. Per germline, CDR1 WSHSY and CDR2 SAAADI. The CDR3 has 13 amino acids. CDR3: CASRISGADTQYF. CDR3 sequence (DNA): TGCGCCAGCAGAATTAGTGGGGCGGATACGCAGTATTTT.